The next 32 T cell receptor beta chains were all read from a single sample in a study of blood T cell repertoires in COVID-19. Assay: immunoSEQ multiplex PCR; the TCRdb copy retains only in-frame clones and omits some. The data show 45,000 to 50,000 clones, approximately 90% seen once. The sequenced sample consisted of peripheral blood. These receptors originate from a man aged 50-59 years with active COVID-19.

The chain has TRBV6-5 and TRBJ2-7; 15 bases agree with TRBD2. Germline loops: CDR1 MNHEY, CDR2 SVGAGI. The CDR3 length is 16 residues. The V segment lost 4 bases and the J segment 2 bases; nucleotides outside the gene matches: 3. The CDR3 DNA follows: TGTGCCAGCAGTTCGGGACTAGCGGGAGGTGCCTACGAGCAGTACTTC. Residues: CASSSGLAGGAYEQYF.

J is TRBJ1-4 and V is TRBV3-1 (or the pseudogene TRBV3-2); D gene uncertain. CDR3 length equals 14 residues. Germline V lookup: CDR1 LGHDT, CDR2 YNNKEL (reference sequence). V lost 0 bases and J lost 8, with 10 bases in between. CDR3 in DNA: TGTGCCAGCAGCCAAGATGGAGGGCGGGAAAAACTGTTTTTT. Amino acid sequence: CASSQDGGREKLFF.

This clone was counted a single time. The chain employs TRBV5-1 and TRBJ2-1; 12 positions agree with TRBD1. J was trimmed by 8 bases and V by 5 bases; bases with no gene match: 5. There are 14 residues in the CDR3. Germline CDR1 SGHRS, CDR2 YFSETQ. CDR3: CASRGTGGLDEQFF. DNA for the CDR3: TGCGCCAGCAGGGGGACAGGGGGCCTCGATGAGCAGTTCTTC.

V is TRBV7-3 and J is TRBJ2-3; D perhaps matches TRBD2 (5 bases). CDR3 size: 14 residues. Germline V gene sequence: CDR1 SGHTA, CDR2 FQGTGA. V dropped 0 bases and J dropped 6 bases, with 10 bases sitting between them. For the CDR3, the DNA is TGTGCCAGCAGCTTAACGGACTCCCTCGATACGCAGTATTTT. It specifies CASSLTDSLDTQYF.

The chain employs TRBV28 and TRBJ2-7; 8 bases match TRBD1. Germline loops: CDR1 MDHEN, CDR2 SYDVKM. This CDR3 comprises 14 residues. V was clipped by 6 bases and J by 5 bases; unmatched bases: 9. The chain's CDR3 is CASSQPGQADEQYF. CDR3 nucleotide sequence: TGTGCCAGCAGCCAACCGGGACAGGCAGACGAGCAGTACTTC.

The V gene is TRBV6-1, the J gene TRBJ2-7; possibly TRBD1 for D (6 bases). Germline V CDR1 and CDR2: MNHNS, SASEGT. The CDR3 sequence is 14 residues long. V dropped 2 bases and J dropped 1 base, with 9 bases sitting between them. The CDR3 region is CASSEFRGSYEQYF. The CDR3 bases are TGTGCCAGCAGTGAATTCAGGGGATCCTACGAGCAGTACTTC.

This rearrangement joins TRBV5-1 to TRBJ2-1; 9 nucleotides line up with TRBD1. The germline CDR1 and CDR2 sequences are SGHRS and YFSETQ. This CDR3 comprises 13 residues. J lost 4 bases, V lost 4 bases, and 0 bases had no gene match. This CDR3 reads CASSGQGYNEQFF. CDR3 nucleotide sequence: TGCGCCAGCAGCGGACAGGGGTACAATGAGCAGTTCTTC. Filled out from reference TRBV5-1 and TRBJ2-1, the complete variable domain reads KAGVTQTPRYLIKTRGQQVTLSCSPISGHRSVSWYQQTPGQGLQFLFEYFSETQRNKGNFPGRFSGRQFSNSRSEMNVSTLELGDSALYLCASSGQGYNEQFFGPGTRLTVL.

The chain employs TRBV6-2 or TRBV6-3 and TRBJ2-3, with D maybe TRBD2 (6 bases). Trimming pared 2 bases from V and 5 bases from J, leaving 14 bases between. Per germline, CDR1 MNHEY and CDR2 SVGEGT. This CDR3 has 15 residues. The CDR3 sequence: CASSYAASEGDTQYF. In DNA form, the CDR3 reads TGTGCCAGCAGTTACGCGGCTAGCGAAGGAGATACGCAGTATTTT.

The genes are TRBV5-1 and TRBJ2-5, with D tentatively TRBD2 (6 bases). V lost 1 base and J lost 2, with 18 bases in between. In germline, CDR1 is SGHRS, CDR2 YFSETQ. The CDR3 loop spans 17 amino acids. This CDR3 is CASSLYRPRGIQETQYF. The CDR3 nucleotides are TGCGCCAGCAGCTTGTACCGTCCCCGGGGGATTCAAGAGACCCAGTACTTC. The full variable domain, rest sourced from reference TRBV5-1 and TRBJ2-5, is KAGVTQTPRYLIKTRGQQVTLSCSPISGHRSVSWYQQTPGQGLQFLFEYFSETQRNKGNFPGRFSGRQFSNSRSEMNVSTLELGDSALYLCASSLYRPRGIQETQYFGPGTRLLVL.

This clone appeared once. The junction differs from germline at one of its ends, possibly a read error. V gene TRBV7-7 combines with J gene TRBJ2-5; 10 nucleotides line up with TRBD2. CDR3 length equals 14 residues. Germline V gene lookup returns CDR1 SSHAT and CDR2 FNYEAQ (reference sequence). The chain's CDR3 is CASSPTTSGETQYF. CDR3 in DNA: TGTGCTAGCAGCCCGACGACTAGCGGGGAGACCCAGTACTTC. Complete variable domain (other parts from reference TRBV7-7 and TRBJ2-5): GAGVSQSPRYKVTKRGQDVTLRCDPISSHATLYWYQQALGQGPEFLTYFNYEAQPDKSGLPSDRFSAERPEGSISTLTIQRTEQRDSAMYRCASSPTTSGETQYFGPGTRLLVL.

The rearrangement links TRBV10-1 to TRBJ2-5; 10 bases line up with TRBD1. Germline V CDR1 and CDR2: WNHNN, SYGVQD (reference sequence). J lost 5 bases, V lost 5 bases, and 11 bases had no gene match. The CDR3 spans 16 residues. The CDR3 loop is CASSTNPGQGYETQYF. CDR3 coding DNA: TGCGCCAGCAGTACCAATCCGGGACAGGGGTACGAGACCCAGTACTTC.

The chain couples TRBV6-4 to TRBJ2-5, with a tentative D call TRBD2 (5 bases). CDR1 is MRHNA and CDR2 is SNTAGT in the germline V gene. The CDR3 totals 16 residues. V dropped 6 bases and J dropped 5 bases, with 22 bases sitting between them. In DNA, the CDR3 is TGTGCCAGCAGAATACTTGTGACACCCTCGGGGGAGACCCAGTACTTC. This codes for CASRILVTPSGETQYF.

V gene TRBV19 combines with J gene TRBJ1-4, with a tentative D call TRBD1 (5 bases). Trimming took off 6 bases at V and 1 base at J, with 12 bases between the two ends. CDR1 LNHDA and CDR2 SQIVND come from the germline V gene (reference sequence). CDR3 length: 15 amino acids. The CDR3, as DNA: TGTGCCAGTAGCCGCGTTCAGGGAACTAATGAAAAACTGTTTTTT. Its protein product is CASSRVQGTNEKLFF.

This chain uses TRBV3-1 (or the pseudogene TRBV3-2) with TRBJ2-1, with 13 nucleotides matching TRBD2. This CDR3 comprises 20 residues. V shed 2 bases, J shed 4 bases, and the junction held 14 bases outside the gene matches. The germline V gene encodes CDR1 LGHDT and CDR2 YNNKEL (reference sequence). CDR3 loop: CASSQLLAGGPEVRYNEQFF. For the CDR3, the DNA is TGTGCCAGCAGCCAACTACTAGCGGGAGGGCCTGAGGTTCGGTACAATGAGCAGTTCTTC.

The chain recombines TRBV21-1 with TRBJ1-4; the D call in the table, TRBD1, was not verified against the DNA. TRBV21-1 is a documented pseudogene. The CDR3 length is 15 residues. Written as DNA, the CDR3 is TGTGCCAGCAGCGCCAGGAGACAGGGGCGGGAAAAACTGTTTTTT. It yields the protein CASSARRQGREKLFF.

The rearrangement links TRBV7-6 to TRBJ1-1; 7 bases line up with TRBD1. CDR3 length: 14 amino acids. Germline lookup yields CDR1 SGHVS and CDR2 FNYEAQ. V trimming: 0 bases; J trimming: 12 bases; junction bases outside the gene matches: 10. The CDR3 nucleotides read TGTGCCAGCAGCTTAGCAAAGACAGGGTTTCGTCCTTTCTTT. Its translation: CASSLAKTGFRPFF. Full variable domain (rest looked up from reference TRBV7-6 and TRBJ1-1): GAGVSQSPRYKVTKRGQDVALRCDPISGHVSLYWYRQALGQGPEFLTYFNYEAQQDKSGLPNDRFSAERPEGSISTLTIQRTEQRDSAMYRCASSLAKTGFRPFFGQGTRLTVV.

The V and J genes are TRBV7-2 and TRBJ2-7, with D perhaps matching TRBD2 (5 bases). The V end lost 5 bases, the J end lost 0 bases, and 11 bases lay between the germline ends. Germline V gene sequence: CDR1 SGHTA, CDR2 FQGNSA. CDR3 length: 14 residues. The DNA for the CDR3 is TGTGCCAGCAGCCAAACTAGGAGCTCCTACGAGCAGTACTTC. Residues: CASSQTRSSYEQYF.

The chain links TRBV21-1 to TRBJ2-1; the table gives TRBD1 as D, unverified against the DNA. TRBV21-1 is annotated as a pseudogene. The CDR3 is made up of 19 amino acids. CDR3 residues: CASSIAPPFLPWAYNEQFF. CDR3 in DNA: TGTGCCAGCAGTATTGCCCCACCGTTCCTACCCTGGGCTTACAATGAGCAGTTCTTC.

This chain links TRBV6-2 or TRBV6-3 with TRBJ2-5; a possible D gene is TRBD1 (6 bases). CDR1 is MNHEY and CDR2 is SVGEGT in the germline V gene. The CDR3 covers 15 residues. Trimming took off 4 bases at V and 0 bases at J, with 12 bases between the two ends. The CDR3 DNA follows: TGTGCCAGCAGTTCCGGGACAATCTACCAAGAGACCCAGTACTTC. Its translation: CASSSGTIYQETQYF.

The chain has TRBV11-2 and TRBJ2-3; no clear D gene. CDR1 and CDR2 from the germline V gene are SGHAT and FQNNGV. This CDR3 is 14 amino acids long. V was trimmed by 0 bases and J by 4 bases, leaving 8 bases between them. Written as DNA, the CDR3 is TGTGCCAGCAGCTTAGAGCCAGATTCAGATACGCAGTATTTT. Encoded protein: CASSLEPDSDTQYF.

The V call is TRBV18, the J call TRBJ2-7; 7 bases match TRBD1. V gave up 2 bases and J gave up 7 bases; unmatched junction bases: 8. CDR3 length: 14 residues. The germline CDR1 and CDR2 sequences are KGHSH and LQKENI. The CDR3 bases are TGTGCCAGCTCACCAGAGAAGGGGGCGGTGGAGCAGTACTTC. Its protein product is CASSPEKGAVEQYF.

This CDR3 is CSVEGAGGITDTQYF. CDR3 sequence (DNA): TGCAGCGTTGAGGGAGCGGGGGGAATCACAGATACGCAGTATTTT. The rearrangement joins TRBV29-1 to TRBJ2-3, with TRBD2 matching 9 bases. Germline CDR1 and CDR2: SQVTM and ANQGSEA. CDR3 length: 15 amino acids. Unmatched junction bases numbered 6, after V lost 3 bases and J lost 2 bases.

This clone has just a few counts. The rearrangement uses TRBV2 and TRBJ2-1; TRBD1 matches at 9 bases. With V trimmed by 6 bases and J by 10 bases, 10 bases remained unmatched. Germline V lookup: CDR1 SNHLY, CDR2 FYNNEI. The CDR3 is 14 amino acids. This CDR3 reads CASRDNRGLGEQFF. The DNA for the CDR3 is TGTGCCAGCAGAGATAACAGGGGGCTGGGGGAGCAGTTCTTC. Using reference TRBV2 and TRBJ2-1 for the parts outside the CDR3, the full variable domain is EPEVTQTPSHQVTQMGQEVILRCVPISNHLYFYWYRQILGQKVEFLVSFYNNEISEKSEIFDDQFSVERPDGSNFTLKIRSTKLEDSAMYFCASRDNRGLGEQFFGPGTRLTVL.

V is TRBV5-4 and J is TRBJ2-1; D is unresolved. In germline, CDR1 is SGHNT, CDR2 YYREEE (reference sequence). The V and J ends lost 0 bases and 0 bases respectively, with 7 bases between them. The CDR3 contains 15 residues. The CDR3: CASSLAASSYNEQFF. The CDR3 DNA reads TGTGCCAGCAGCTTGGCTGCGAGCTCCTACAATGAGCAGTTCTTC.

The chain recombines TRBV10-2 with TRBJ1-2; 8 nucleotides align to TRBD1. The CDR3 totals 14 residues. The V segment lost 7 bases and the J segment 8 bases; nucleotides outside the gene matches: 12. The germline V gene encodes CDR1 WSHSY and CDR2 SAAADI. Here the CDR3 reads CASTGQGLRQGYTF. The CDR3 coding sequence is TGCGCCAGCACCGGACAGGGACTGAGGCAAGGCTACACCTTC.

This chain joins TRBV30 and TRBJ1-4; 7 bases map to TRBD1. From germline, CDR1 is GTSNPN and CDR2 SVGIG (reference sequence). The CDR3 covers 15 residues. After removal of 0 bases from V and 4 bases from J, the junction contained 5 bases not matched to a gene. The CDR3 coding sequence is TGTGCCTGGAGTGTACGGACAGGAAGTAATGAAAAACTGTTTTTT. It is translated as CAWSVRTGSNEKLFF.

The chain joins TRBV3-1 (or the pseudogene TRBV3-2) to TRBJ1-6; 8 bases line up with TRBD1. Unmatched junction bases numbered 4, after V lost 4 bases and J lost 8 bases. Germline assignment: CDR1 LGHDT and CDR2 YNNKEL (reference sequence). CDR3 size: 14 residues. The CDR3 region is CASSLGTGYSPLHF. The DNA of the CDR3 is TGTGCCAGCAGCCTCGGGACAGGATATTCACCCCTCCACTTT.

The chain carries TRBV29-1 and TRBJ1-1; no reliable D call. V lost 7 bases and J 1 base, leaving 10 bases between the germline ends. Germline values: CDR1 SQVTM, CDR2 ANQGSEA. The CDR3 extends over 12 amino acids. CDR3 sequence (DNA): TGCAGCGGAACGGTCTCGAACACTGAAGCTTTCTTT. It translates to CSGTVSNTEAFF.

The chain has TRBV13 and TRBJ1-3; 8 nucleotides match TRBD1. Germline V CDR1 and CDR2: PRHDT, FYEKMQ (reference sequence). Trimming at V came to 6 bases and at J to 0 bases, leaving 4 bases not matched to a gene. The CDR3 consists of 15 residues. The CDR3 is CASRKTGDSGNTIYF. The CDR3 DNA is TGTGCCAGCAGAAAGACAGGGGACTCTGGAAACACCATATATTTT.

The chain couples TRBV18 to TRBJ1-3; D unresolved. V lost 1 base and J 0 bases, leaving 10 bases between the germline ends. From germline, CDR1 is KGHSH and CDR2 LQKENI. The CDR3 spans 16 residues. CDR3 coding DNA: TGTGCCAGCTCACCACGGAGGGCCAGCTCTGGAAACACCATATATTTT. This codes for CASSPRRASSGNTIYF.

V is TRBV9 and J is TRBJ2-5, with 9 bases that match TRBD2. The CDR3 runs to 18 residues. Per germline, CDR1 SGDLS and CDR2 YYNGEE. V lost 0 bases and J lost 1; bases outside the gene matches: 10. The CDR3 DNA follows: TGTGCCAGCAGCGTAGGTCCCCTCGCTAGCGGGGCCCAAGAGACCCAGTACTTC. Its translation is CASSVGPLASGAQETQYF.

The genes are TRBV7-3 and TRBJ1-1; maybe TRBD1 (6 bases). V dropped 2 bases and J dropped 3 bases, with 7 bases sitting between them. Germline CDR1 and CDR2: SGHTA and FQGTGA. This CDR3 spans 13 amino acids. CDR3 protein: CASSLAGDTEAFF. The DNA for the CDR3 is TGTGCCAGCAGCTTAGCAGGGGACACTGAAGCTTTCTTT.